This T cell receptor beta chain was recorded in a study of CD8 T cells in ankylosing spondylitis. The study's findings and limits: Some motif variants were previously reported in reactive arthritis synovial fluid and blood.

For TCR beta, libraries came from quantitative 5'-RACE with molecular barcodes. TCRdb reprocessed the 5' RACE reads with MiXCR, giving one entry per CDR3 protein. Of approximately 240,000 distinct CDR3 sequences listed, roughly a tenth are singletons. A remark on this clonotype: Its specificity is unknown.

V gave up 6 bases and J gave up 0 bases, with 18 bases separating them. The V gene's germline CDR1 is SGHAT and CDR2 FQDESV (reference sequence). The CDR3 runs 18 residues. Input material: blood, either unsorted or a sorted T cell fraction (not recorded which). The receptor's source is a male donor with ankylosing spondylitis or in good health (not recorded which). This chain links TRBV11-1 with TRBJ2-6; TRBD1 is a possible D gene (6 bases). The CDR3 DNA is TGTGCCAGCAGGGCCCTCGGGACATATAACTCTGGGGCCAACGTCCTGACTTTC. Its protein product is CASRALGTYNSGANVLTF.